This note documents a single T cell receptor beta chain sequence. The sample holds a few counts of this clone. The clone's antigen remains unknown. No base qualities exist here, and no much larger clone lies one base off it. The immunoSEQ Assay, a bias-controlled multiplex PCR, was used to amplify TCRbeta CDR3 regions from genomic DNA. The study's own analysis went as follows. The number of nucleated cells in each sample was estimated from the amplification of reference gene primers within the assay. To quantify the absolute abundance of each unique TCRbeta CDR3 rearrangement, sequence reads were collapsed and filtered. For each sample, productive Simpson clonality was calculated as the square root of Simpson's diversity index across productive rearrangements. TCRdb retrieved this table from immuneACCESS and kept in-frame rearrangements only. Not all clones are present; in checked studies, unresolved V genes account for under half, and no reason is known for the remainder. The V and J calls and clone size were taken over from that table, and D and trimming were inferred from the DNA. The sample table contains 150,000 to 200,000 clones; only one count was recorded for about 91% of them. The ten biggest clones cover roughly 1.4% of the sample.

Each collaborating institution followed its own protocols to collect whole blood in K2EDTA tubes. Collaborator samples were shipped for TCRbeta analysis as frozen whole blood, isolated PBMCs, or DNA extracted from either sample type. This entry is derived from a study of blood T cell repertoires in COVID-19 (dated by TCRdb to 2018 to 2021). About the full investigation: Samples covering the acute and convalescent phases of COVID-19 were provided by collaborators in the United States, Italy and Spain. The material from the prospective study consisted of cDNA or gDNA derived from T cells, B-cell-depleted T cells, or PBMCs. Deeply sampled blood TCRbeta repertoires from subjects exposed to, actively infected with, or recovered from COVID-19 were included in the dataset. The repertoires were made available in a free public database intended to serve as a resource for research on the immune response to SARS-CoV-2. The samples were drawn from two sources: the first 160 participants of the ongoing ImmuneRACE study, and 1,254 subjects contributed by 6 global collaborators. The sample metadata nearly always contained a de-identified subject ID, COVID-19 status, age in years and sex. Where available, HLA class I and class II types were taken from metadata supplied by the sample provider and were not determined by assay-based typing.

What the authors observed across the whole study: The amount of clinical and demographic metadata varied by source and participant and was provided uncurated.

The origin of this receptor is a woman aged 50 to 60 with acute or convalescent COVID-19. Sequencing was performed on peripheral blood.

The encoded CDR3 is CAWSGQGFYEQYF. The nucleotides read TGTGCCTGGAGCGGACAGGGCTTCTACGAGCAGTACTTC. Here the chain combines TRBV30 and TRBJ2-7; the central 8 bases match TRBD1. CDR1 and CDR2 are drawn from the germline V gene (reference sequence): GTSNPN, SVGIG. Counted from cysteine to phenylalanine, this CDR3 has 13 amino acids. CDR3 DNA is the only sequence kept; it has 39 bases, read in frame from the first base. The germline V and J ends show losses of 3 bases and 3 bases respectively, and no gene match explains 4 bases of the junction.